The 20 T cell receptor beta chains presented below share a single source sample, sequenced in a study of Ad26.COV2.S vaccination and SARS-CoV-2 variants. Sample treatment: roughly 18 received Ad26.COV2.S at low or high dose, single or two shots; several received placebo; per-sample allocation not given. Sampling was done on day 63 after the first vaccine or placebo injection. Produced via immunoSEQ multiplex PCR; TCRdb's table is partial and in-frame only. Counted here are hundreds of thousands of clones, 80% to 90% occurring once; the ten biggest clones make up around 11%. The sample was peripheral blood, taken in a trial of Ad26.COV2.S vaccine versus placebo. Source of these receptors: a person between 18 and 65 years old who received the Ad26.COV2.S COVID-19 vaccine or a placebo.

This clone showed up just once. The rearrangement links TRBV7-2 to TRBJ2-1; the D gene is possibly TRBD1 (5 bases). Germline-derived CDR1 and CDR2 are SGHTA and FQGNSA. The germline V and J ends were trimmed by 6 bases and 7 bases, with 19 bases remaining between them. The CDR3 covers 15 residues. The CDR3 loop reads CASSPFRGPGNEQFF. CDR3 nucleotide sequence: TGTGCCAGCAGTCCTTTTAGGGGCCCTGGTAATGAGCAGTTCTTC. Drawing the rest from reference TRBV7-2 and TRBJ2-1, the complete variable domain is GAGVSQSPSNKVTEKGKDVELRCDPISGHTALYWYRQSLGQGLEFLIYFQGNSAPDKSGLPSDRFSAERTGGSVSTLTIQRTQQEDSAVYLCASSPFRGPGNEQFFGPGTRLTVL.

This chain connects TRBV6-4 to TRBJ2-3; tentative D call: TRBD2 (6 bases). Germline V gives CDR1 MRHNA, CDR2 SNTAGT. V gave up 4 bases and J gave up 0 bases, with 11 bases separating them. This CDR3 is built from 15 residues. The CDR3 bases are TGTGCCAGCAGTGCAGCGCGGGGTAGCACAGATACGCAGTATTTT. It codes for CASSAARGSTDTQYF.

The chain carries TRBV4-3 and TRBJ1-2, with D perhaps TRBD1 (5 bases). Trimming removed 1 base from V and 7 bases from J, with 13 bases in between. The CDR3 is 14 amino acids. Germline CDR1 and CDR2: LGHNA and YSLEER. This CDR3 reads CASSQAGRDGGYTF. CDR3 coding DNA: TGCGCCAGCAGCCAAGCGGGCAGGGATGGTGGCTACACCTTC.

The rearrangement joins TRBV19 to TRBJ1-2; D uncertain. Germline-derived CDR1 and CDR2 are LNHDA and SQIVND (reference sequence). The V end lost 3 bases, the J end lost 5 bases, and 13 bases lay between the germline ends. The CDR3 extends over 14 amino acids. CDR3 loop: CASSIQNTYYGYTF. The CDR3 DNA follows: TGTGCCAGTAGTATTCAGAACACCTATTATGGCTACACCTTC.

This clone came up once. The chain recombines TRBV25-1 with TRBJ1-1; D remains ambiguous. The CDR3 has 16 amino acids. The V gene lost 1 base and the J gene lost 1 base, with 13 bases spanning the gap. Germline CDR1 and CDR2: MGHDK and SYGVNS. CDR3 protein: CASSESGSGSNTEAFF. The CDR3 DNA reads TGTGCCAGCAGTGAATCCGGCAGCGGATCGAACACTGAAGCTTTCTTT.

This rearrangement joins TRBV28 to TRBJ2-7, with a weak D call TRBD2 (7 bases). CDR3 length: 15 amino acids. V lost 10 bases to trimming and J lost 1 base, with 20 bases between them. CDR1 is MDHEN, CDR2 SYDVKM, per germline. This CDR3 is CATVGGTILSYEQYF. CDR3 DNA sequence: TGTGCCACCGTGGGGGGGACAATACTTTCCTACGAGCAGTACTTC.

This chain joins TRBV28 and TRBJ1-5, with D uncertain. The germline gives CDR1 MDHEN, CDR2 SYDVKM. The CDR3 runs 16 residues. V lost 5 bases and J 6 bases, leaving 20 bases between the germline ends. CDR3 sequence: CASSGGFWAVTQPQHF. CDR3 nucleotide sequence: TGTGCCAGCAGTGGCGGTTTTTGGGCTGTAACTCAGCCCCAGCATTTT.

The chain couples TRBV10-2 to TRBJ2-7, with D perhaps TRBD1 (6 bases). This CDR3 spans 14 amino acids. Germline-derived CDR1 and CDR2 are WSHSY and SAAADI. The V gene lost 1 base and the J gene lost 3 bases, with 10 bases spanning the gap. CDR3 amino acids: CASSEFQDSYEQYF. The CDR3 DNA reads TGCGCCAGCAGTGAGTTTCAGGACAGCTACGAGCAGTACTTC.

The chain couples TRBV5-1 to TRBJ1-1, with no clear D. Germline assignment: CDR1 SGHRS and CDR2 YFSETQ. The CDR3 runs 15 residues. The V end lost 5 bases, the J end lost 5 bases, and 19 bases lay between the germline ends. Here the CDR3 reads CASRPTWKGWTEAFF. The DNA for the CDR3 is TGCGCCAGCAGGCCCACATGGAAGGGTTGGACTGAAGCTTTCTTT.

This rearrangement joins TRBV13 to TRBJ1-5; D remains unclear. V lost 0 bases, J lost 2 bases, and 11 bases lay in between. This CDR3 has 16 residues. Germline CDR1 is PRHDT and CDR2 is FYEKMQ (reference sequence). CDR3 sequence reads: CASSLGRIWGNQPQHF. Written as DNA, the CDR3 is TGTGCCAGCAGCTTAGGCCGTATATGGGGCAATCAGCCCCAGCATTTT.

V is TRBV7-2 and J is TRBJ1-3; D is unresolved. The CDR3 length is 17 residues. Germline V CDR1 and CDR2: SGHTA, FQGNSA. Between the trimmed V and J ends, which lost 6 bases and 0 bases, there was a span of 18 bases. Written as DNA, the CDR3 is TGTGCCAGCAGTTGGGTCGGCTCGCGGGACTCTGGAAACACCATATATTTT. Translating it yields CASSWVGSRDSGNTIYF.

The V call is TRBV30, the J call TRBJ2-7; D gene unclear. CDR1 and CDR2 (germline): GTSNPN, SVGIG (reference sequence). The V and J ends lost 0 bases and 9 bases respectively, with 18 bases between them. The CDR3 runs to 14 residues. The CDR3 nucleotides are TGTGCCTGGAGTGTCAGAGACCCCTATCGCGGGCAGTACTTC. Its translation: CAWSVRDPYRGQYF.

The rearrangement uses TRBV3-1 (or the pseudogene TRBV3-2) and TRBJ2-1; D unclear. Germline assignment: CDR1 LGHDT and CDR2 YNNKEL (reference sequence). The CDR3 covers 14 residues. Trimming removed 2 bases at V and 2 bases at J, with 7 bases between. CDR3 region: CASSQRSAYNEQFF. CDR3 sequence (DNA): TGTGCCAGCAGCCAAAGGAGCGCCTACAATGAGCAGTTCTTC.

The rearrangement joins TRBV30 to TRBJ2-3; TRBD2 matches at 8 bases. The V segment lost 4 bases and the J segment 3 bases; nucleotides outside the gene matches: 18. This CDR3 is built from 18 residues. CDR1 GTSNPN and CDR2 SVGIG come from the germline V gene (reference sequence). Written as DNA, the CDR3 is TGTGCCTGGAAGGGTTGGCTAGCGGGCCAGGGAACGACAGATACGCAGTATTTT. Its protein product is CAWKGWLAGQGTTDTQYF.

This rearrangement joins TRBV6-4 to TRBJ1-3; TRBD1 might be the D (5 bases). CDR1 is MRHNA and CDR2 is SNTAGT in the germline V gene. The V end was cut by 7 bases, the J end by 2 bases, with 18 bases between. The CDR3 runs to 16 residues. The CDR3 nucleotides are TGTGCCAGCAAAGGTCGGAGGGGCGGGCCTGGAAACACCATATATTTT. This translates into CASKGRRGGPGNTIYF.

The DNA of the CDR3 is TGTGCCACCGATGGGGAGGTGGGAGGCTACACCTTC. It is translated as CATDGEVGGYTF. The rearrangement uses TRBV7-9 and TRBJ1-2, with D uncertain. Germline assignment: CDR1 SEHNR and CDR2 FQNEAQ (reference sequence). The CDR3 loop spans 12 amino acids. V was pared by 10 bases and J by 8 bases, with 17 bases between.

The V gene is TRBV19, the J gene TRBJ2-7, with 8 bases aligning to TRBD1. The J segment lost 2 bases and the V segment lost 6 bases, leaving 6 bases of the junction unmatched. This CDR3 spans 14 amino acids. Germline V gives CDR1 LNHDA, CDR2 SQIVND (reference sequence). CDR3 bases: TGTGCCAGTAGCGGACAGGGAAAAACCTACGAGCAGTACTTC. Translation: CASSGQGKTYEQYF.

In its sample, this clone was seen a few times. V usage is TRBV7-2 and J usage is TRBJ1-1; no reliable D call. Germline assignment: CDR1 SGHTA and CDR2 FQGNSA. V was cut by 7 bases and J by 1 base, with 16 bases left in between. CDR3 size: 15 residues. The CDR3, as DNA: TGTGCCAGCAAAGGTGGCAATTGGGAGAACACTGAAGCTTTCTTT. This encodes CASKGGNWENTEAFF.

The chain is built from TRBV7-2 and TRBJ2-7; D not resolved. The V gene's germline CDR1 is SGHTA and CDR2 FQGNSA. V lost 1 base to trimming and J lost 5 bases, with 9 bases between them. The CDR3 extends over 13 amino acids. The DNA of the CDR3 is TGTGCCAGCAGCTTAGGGCTAGTCAACGAGCAGTACTTC. As protein: CASSLGLVNEQYF.

V is TRBV7-2 and J is TRBJ2-7; 8 bases line up with TRBD2. The trim removed 1 base at V and 6 bases at J, leaving 8 bases unmatched. Looked up from germline, CDR1 is SGHTA and CDR2 is FQGNSA. The CDR3 is 15 residues long. The CDR3: CASSLGLASQGEQYF. CDR3 sequence (DNA): TGTGCCAGCAGCTTAGGACTAGCGAGTCAGGGCGAGCAGTACTTC.